The next 17 T cell receptor beta chains were all read from a single sample in a study of regulatory T cells in long-lasting Graves disease. Arm-PCR of CDR3 regions and iRepertoire HTBI primers were the basis on which TCR beta libraries were built. TCRdb ran MiXCR on the multiplex PCR reads and lists one entry per CDR3 protein. Here the sample spans about 400,000 distinct CDR3 sequences, less than 25% being singletons. Time point reported: persistent/refractory GD, antithyroid drugs over 5 years with positive TRAb. The TCR library was prepared using RNA isolated from PBMCs. The specimen comprised peripheral blood mononuclear cells (PBMCs), sampled when the disease was refractory, from a patient treated with antithyroid drugs. All receptors come from a female donor with Graves disease.

This clonotype was seen a few times. The chain carries TRBV7-2 and TRBJ2-7; a possible D gene is TRBD2 (6 bases). CDR3 length: 16 amino acids. The V end lost 1 base, the J end lost 1 base, and 14 bases lay between the germline ends. The germline V gene encodes CDR1 SGHTA and CDR2 FQGNSA. CDR3 amino acids: CASSLGISGYSYEQYF. The CDR3 bases are TGTGCCAGCAGCTTAGGGATTAGCGGATATTCCTACGAGCAGTACTTC.

The chain carries TRBV20-1 and TRBJ2-3; TRBD2 aligns across 12 bases. Germline values: CDR1 DFQATT, CDR2 SNEGSKA (reference sequence). The V gene end was trimmed by 6 bases and the J gene end by 8 bases; junction bases not matched to a gene: 15. The CDR3 runs to 16 residues. CDR3 nucleotide sequence: TGCAGTGCACTACTACTGACTAGCGGGAGAACCCCTACGCAGTATTTT. It encodes CSALLLTSGRTPTQYF.

This clonotype was observed at least ten times. The V gene is TRBV2, the J gene TRBJ2-7, with TRBD2 matching 7 bases. Germline values: CDR1 SNHLY, CDR2 FYNNEI. The CDR3 loop spans 15 amino acids. With V trimmed by 4 bases and J by 3 bases, 9 bases remained unmatched. For the CDR3, the DNA is TGTGCCAGCAGTGGAACTGGGGGGGGGAACTACGAGCAGTACTTC. Translation: CASSGTGGGNYEQYF.

The table lists this clonotype with a few counts. The chain couples TRBV27 to TRBJ2-2; no firm D call. There are 14 residues in the CDR3. The V end was cut by 2 bases, the J end by 5 bases, with 9 bases between. Per the germline V gene, CDR1 is MNHEY and CDR2 is SMNVEV (reference sequence). CDR3 residues: CASSLSRTTGELFF. In DNA form, the CDR3 reads TGTGCCAGCAGTTTAAGTAGAACGACCGGGGAGCTGTTTTTT.

This sequence joins TRBV9 and TRBJ2-2, with D possibly TRBD1 on 6 matching bases. Germline V CDR1 and CDR2: SGDLS, YYNGEE. CDR3 length equals 16 residues. V was trimmed by 0 bases and J by 2 bases, leaving 11 bases between them. This CDR3 reads CASSVAGTPNTGELFF. The CDR3 region has the DNA TGTGCCAGCAGCGTAGCTGGGACACCCAACACCGGGGAGCTGTTTTTT.

This clonotype was seen many times. This chain uses TRBV18 with TRBJ2-5; no clear D gene. Germline values: CDR1 KGHSH, CDR2 LQKENI. This CDR3 comprises 13 residues. The V and J ends lost 8 bases and 5 bases respectively, with 15 bases between them. The chain's CDR3 is CASSLRAGETQYF. The CDR3 nucleotides are TGTGCCAGCAGTCTCAGAGCCGGGGAGACCCAGTACTTC.

This clonotype came up a few times. The gene calls are TRBV30 and TRBJ2-7, with TRBD1 identical over 8 bases. The CDR3 contains 13 residues. The V gene's germline CDR1 is GTSNPN and CDR2 SVGIG (reference sequence). V was pared by 0 bases and J by 7 bases, with 5 bases of the junction left unmatched. The CDR3 DNA reads TGTGCCTGGAGTGTACTGCGGACAGGGGAGCAGTACTTC. It is translated as CAWSVLRTGEQYF. The full variable domain, its missing parts supplied by reference TRBV30 and TRBJ2-7, is SQTIHQWPATLVQPVGSPLSLECTVEGTSNPNLYWYRQAAGRGLQLLFYSVGIGQISSEVPQNLSASRPQDRQFILSSKKLLLSDSGFYLCAWSVLRTGEQYFGPGTRLTVT.

This clonotype has at least ten counts. The J gene is TRBJ2-2, the V gene TRBV20-1; D is possibly TRBD2 (6 bases). The V gene lost 0 bases and the J gene lost 4 bases, with 12 bases spanning the gap. The CDR3 length is 15 residues. Per germline, CDR1 DFQATT and CDR2 SNEGSKA (reference sequence). CDR3: CSAREPLAGTGELFF. Written as DNA, the CDR3 is TGCAGTGCTAGAGAGCCACTAGCAGGCACCGGGGAGCTGTTTTTT.

This clonotype was seen a single time. CDR3 region: CASRDRASGELFF. DNA for the CDR3: TGTGCCAGCCGGGACAGGGCTTCAGGGGAGCTGTTTTTT. This chain connects TRBV2 to TRBJ2-2, with TRBD1 matching 9 bases. The CDR3 loop spans 13 amino acids. Germline CDR1 and CDR2: SNHLY and FYNNEI. Trimming at V came to 8 bases and at J to 8 bases, leaving 6 bases not matched to a gene. Full variable domain (missing parts from reference TRBV2 and TRBJ2-2): EPEVTQTPSHQVTQMGQEVILRCVPISNHLYFYWYRQILGQKVEFLVSFYNNEISEKSEIFDDQFSVERPDGSNFTLKIRSTKLEDSAMYFCASRDRASGELFFGEGSRLTVL.

This clonotype was seen only a few times. This chain connects TRBV11-1 to TRBJ2-7, with TRBD2 identical over 10 bases. Looked up from germline, CDR1 is SGHAT and CDR2 is FQDESV (reference sequence). The CDR3 consists of 15 residues. V lost 5 bases, J lost 6 bases, and 10 bases stayed unmatched. The CDR3 nucleotides are TGTGCCAGCAGCCTGAGTCTAGCGGGAGTTATCGAGCAGTACTTC. This translates into CASSLSLAGVIEQYF.

This clonotype has only a few counts. The rearrangement links TRBV4-2 to TRBJ2-7; no clear D gene. The V gene lost 0 bases and the J gene lost 6 bases, with 12 bases spanning the gap. The V gene's germline CDR1 is LGHNA and CDR2 YNFKEQ. The CDR3 totals 14 residues. The CDR3 DNA is TGTGCCAGCAGCCAAGAGAGCCGAGCACTCGAGCAGTACTTC. This translates into CASSQESRALEQYF.

There are many counts of this clonotype. V usage is TRBV30 and J usage is TRBJ1-1, with D possibly TRBD1 on 6 matching bases. Germline CDR1 GTSNPN, CDR2 SVGIG (reference sequence). Trimming pared 7 bases from V and 1 base from J, leaving 13 bases between. The CDR3 length is 13 residues. The CDR3 spells CAFRDTENTEAFF. CDR3 nucleotides: TGTGCCTTCCGGGACACCGAGAACACTGAAGCTTTCTTT.

This clonotype was counted many times. The rearrangement uses TRBV11-2 and TRBJ1-4; possible D gene TRBD1, 6 bases. V was cut by 0 bases and J by 11 bases, with 13 bases left in between. The CDR3 is made up of 14 amino acids. Per the germline V gene, CDR1 is SGHAT and CDR2 is FQNNGV. As DNA, the CDR3 is TGTGCCAGCAGCTTAGATCTAACAGGGAGGAAACTGTTTTTT. Translated: CASSLDLTGRKLFF. Variable domain in full (rest from reference TRBV11-2 and TRBJ1-4): EAGVAQSPRYKIIEKRQSVAFWCNPISGHATLYWYQQILGQGPKLLIQFQNNGVVDDSQLPKDRFSAERLKGVDSTLKIQPAKLEDSAVYLCASSLDLTGRKLFFGSGTQLSVL.

CDR3: CASTSSEGRIQPQHF. CDR3 in DNA: TGTGCCAGCACCTCATCAGAGGGCCGGATTCAGCCCCAGCATTTT. The chain carries TRBV6-1 and TRBJ1-5, with D unresolved. The germline gives CDR1 MNHNS, CDR2 SASEGT. The CDR3 length is 15 residues. The V gene lost 7 bases and the J gene lost 6 bases, with 19 bases spanning the gap.

This clonotype turned up a few times. CDR3 nucleotides: TGTGCCAGCAGCGTTTCCGGACAGCAAGAGACCCAGTACTTC. Its translation: CASSVSGQQETQYF. This rearrangement joins TRBV9 to TRBJ2-5; the D gene is possibly TRBD1 (6 bases). The CDR3 sequence is 14 residues long. CDR1 and CDR2 (germline): SGDLS, YYNGEE. V gave up 2 bases and J gave up 2 bases, with 10 bases separating them.

The rearrangement joins TRBV30 to TRBJ2-2; D might be TRBD2 (7 bases). Germline V CDR1 and CDR2: GTSNPN, SVGIG (reference sequence). Deletions cut 3 bases from V and 3 bases from J, with 11 bases between. The CDR3 has 14 residues. The CDR3 nucleotides are TGTGCCTGGAGGGCGGGGGCTTACACCGGGGAGCTGTTTTTT. This translates into CAWRAGAYTGELFF.

Comments on this clonotype: The junction departs from germline at one end; a sequencing error may be responsible. The genes are TRBV7-9 and TRBJ2-7; 11 bases fit TRBD2. The CDR3 totals 16 residues. Germline V gene lookup returns CDR1 SEHNR and CDR2 FQNEAQ (reference sequence). The CDR3 DNA is TGTGCCAACAGCTCGAGACTAGCGGGAACCTACTACGAGCAGTACTTC. Translated: CANSSRLAGTYYEQYF.